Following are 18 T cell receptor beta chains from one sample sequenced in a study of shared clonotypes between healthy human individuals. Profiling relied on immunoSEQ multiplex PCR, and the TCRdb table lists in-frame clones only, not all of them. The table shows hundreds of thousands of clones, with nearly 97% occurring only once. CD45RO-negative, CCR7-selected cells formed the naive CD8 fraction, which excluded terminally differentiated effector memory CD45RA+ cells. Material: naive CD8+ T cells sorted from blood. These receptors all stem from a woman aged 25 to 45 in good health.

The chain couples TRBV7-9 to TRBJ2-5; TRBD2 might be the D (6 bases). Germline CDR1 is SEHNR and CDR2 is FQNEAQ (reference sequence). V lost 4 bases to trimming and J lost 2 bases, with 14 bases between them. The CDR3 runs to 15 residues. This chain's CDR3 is CASSSDPAGQETQYF. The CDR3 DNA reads TGTGCCAGCAGCTCCGACCCGGCGGGACAAGAGACCCAGTACTTC.

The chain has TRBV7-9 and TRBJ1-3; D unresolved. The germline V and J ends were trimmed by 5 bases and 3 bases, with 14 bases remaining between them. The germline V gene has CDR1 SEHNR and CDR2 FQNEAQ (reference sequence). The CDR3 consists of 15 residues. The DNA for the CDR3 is TGTGCCAGCAGCGGTACTCCGACACTTGGAAACACCATATATTTT. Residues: CASSGTPTLGNTIYF.

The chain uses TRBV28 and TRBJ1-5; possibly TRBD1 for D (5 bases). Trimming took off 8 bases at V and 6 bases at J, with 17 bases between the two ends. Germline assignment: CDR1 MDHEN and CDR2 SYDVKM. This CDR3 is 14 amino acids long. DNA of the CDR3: TGTGCCAGCTACGGAGGGTTGGGGGGTCAGCCCCAGCATTTT. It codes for CASYGGLGGQPQHF.

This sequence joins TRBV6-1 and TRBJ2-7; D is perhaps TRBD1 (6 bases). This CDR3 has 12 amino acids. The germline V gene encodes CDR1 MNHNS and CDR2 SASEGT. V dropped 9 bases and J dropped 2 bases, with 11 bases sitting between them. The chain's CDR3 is CASWDTAYEQYF. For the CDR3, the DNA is TGTGCCAGTTGGGACACAGCCTACGAGCAGTACTTC.

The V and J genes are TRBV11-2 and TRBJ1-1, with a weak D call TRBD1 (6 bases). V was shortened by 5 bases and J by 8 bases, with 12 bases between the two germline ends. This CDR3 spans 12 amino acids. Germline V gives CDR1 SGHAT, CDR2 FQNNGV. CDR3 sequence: CASSTQTGEAFF. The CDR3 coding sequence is TGTGCCAGCAGCACCCAGACAGGAGAAGCTTTCTTT.

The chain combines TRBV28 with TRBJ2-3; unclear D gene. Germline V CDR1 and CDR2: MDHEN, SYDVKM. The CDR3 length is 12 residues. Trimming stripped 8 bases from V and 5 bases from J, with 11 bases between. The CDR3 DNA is TGTGCCAGCCTTCGAGCAGGAGATACGCAGTATTTT. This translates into CASLRAGDTQYF. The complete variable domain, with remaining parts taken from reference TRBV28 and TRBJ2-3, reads DVKVTQSSRYLVKRTGEKVFLECVQDMDHENMFWYRQDPGLGLRLIYFSYDVKMKEKGDIPEGYSVSREKKERFSLILESASTNQTSMYLCASLRAGDTQYFGPGTRLTVL.

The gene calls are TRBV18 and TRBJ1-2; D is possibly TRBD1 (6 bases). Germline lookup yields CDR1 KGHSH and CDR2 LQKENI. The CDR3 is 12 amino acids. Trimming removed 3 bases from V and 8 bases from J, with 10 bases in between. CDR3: CASSPGQWGYTF. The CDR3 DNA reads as TGTGCCAGCTCACCCGGACAGTGGGGCTACACCTTC. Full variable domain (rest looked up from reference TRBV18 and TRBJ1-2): NAGVMQNPRHLVRRRGQEARLRCSPMKGHSHVYWYRQLPEEGLKFMVYLQKENIIDESGMPKERFSAEFPKEGPSILRIQQVVRGDSAAYFCASSPGQWGYTFGSGTRLTVV.

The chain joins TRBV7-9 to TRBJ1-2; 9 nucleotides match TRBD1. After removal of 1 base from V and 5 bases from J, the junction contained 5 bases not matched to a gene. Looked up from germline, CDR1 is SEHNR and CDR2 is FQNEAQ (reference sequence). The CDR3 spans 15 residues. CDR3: CASSLGQGVEYGYTF. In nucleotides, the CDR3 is TGTGCCAGCAGCTTAGGACAGGGGGTAGAGTATGGCTACACCTTC.

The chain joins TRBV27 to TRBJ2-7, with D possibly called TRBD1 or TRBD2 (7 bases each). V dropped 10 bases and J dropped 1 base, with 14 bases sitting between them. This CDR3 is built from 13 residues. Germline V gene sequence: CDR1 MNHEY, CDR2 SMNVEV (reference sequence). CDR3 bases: TGTGCCACAGGGGGGGCTCTATCCTACGAGCAGTACTTC. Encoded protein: CATGGALSYEQYF.

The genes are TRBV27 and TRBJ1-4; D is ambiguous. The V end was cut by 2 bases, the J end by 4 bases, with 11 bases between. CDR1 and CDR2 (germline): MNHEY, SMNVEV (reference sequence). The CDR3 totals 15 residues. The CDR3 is CASSLGPGINEKLFF. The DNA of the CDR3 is TGTGCCAGCAGTTTAGGTCCCGGGATTAATGAAAAACTGTTTTTT. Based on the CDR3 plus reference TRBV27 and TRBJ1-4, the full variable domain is EAQVTQNPRYLITVTGKKLTVTCSQNMNHEYMSWYRQDPGLGLRQIYYSMNVEVTDKGDVPEGYKVSRKEKRNFPLILESPSPNQTSLYFCASSLGPGINEKLFFGSGTQLSVL.

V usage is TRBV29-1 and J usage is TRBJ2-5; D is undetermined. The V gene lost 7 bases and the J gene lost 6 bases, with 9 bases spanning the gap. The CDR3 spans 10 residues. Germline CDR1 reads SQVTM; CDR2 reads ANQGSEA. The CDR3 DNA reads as TGCAGCGGCGAGTGGAAGACCCAGTACTTC. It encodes CSGEWKTQYF.

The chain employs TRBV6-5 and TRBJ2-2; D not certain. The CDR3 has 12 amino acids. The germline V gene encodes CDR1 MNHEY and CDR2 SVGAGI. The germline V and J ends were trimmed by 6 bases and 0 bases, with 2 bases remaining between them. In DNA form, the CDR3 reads TGTGCCAGCAGCACGAACACCGGGGAGCTGTTTTTT. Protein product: CASSTNTGELFF.

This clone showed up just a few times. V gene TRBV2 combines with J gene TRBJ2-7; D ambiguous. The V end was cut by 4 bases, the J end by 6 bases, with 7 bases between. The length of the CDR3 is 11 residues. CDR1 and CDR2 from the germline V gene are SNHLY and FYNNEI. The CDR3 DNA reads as TGTGCCAGCAGTGTCGGTGGCGAGCAGTACTTC. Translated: CASSVGGEQYF.

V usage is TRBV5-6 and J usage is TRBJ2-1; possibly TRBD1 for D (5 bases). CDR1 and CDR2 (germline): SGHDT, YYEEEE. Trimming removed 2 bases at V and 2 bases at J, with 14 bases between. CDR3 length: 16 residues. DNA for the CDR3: TGTGCCAGCAGCTTACAAAGACAGAACACCTACAATGAGCAGTTCTTC. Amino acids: CASSLQRQNTYNEQFF.

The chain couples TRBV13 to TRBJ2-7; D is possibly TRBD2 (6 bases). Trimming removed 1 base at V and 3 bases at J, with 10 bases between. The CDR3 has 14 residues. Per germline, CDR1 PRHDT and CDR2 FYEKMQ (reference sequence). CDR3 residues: CASSLVGGNYEQYF. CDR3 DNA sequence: TGTGCCAGCAGCTTAGTGGGGGGAAACTACGAGCAGTACTTC.

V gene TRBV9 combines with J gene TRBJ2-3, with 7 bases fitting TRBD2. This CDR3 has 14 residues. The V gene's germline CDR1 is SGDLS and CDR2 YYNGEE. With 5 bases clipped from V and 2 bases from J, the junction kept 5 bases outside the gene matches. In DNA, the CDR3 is TGTGCCAGCAGGAGCGGGATGCTCACAGATACGCAGTATTTT. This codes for CASRSGMLTDTQYF.

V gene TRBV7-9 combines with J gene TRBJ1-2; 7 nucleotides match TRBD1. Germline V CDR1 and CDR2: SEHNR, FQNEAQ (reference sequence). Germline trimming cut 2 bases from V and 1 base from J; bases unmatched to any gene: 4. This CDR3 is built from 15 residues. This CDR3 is CASSLPTGINYGYTF. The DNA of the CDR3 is TGTGCCAGCAGCTTACCGACAGGGATTAACTATGGCTACACCTTC.

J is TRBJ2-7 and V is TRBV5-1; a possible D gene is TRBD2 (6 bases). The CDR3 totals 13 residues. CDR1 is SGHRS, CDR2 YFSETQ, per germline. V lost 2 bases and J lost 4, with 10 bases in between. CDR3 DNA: TGCGCCAGCAGCTTATCTGGGAGGTACGAGCAGTACTTC. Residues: CASSLSGRYEQYF.